What follows are 27 T cell receptor beta chains derived from one specimen sequenced in a study of blood T cells in healthy people across ages. Sample-barcoded 5' priming and a J-beta primer mix drove a second PCR of roughly 7 to 11 cycles. TCRdb ran MiXCR on the 5' RACE reads and lists one entry per CDR3 protein. The profile covers 1.5 million to 1.9 million distinct CDR3 sequences, with under 55% appearing a single time and 4% taken by the ten largest. Sequencing was carried out using blood. These receptors were taken from a woman under 30 in good health.

The chain couples TRBV2 to TRBJ1-2; D remains unclear. The length of the CDR3 is 13 residues. V was cut by 5 bases and J by 7 bases, with 14 bases left in between. Germline V gene data show CDR1 as SNHLY and CDR2 as FYNNEI. The CDR3 DNA follows: TGTGCCAGCAGTTATACCTCAGGTTCTGGCTACACCTTC. This gives the protein CASSYTSGSGYTF.

This clonotype occurred a few times. CDR3 sequence: CASNQRDRGPYNEQFF. CDR3 nucleotide sequence: TGTGCCAGCAACCAACGGGATAGGGGACCCTACAATGAGCAGTTCTTC. The chain couples TRBV6-2 or TRBV6-3 to TRBJ2-1; D tentatively fits TRBD1 or TRBD2 (5 bases each). The CDR3 is made up of 16 amino acids. The V end was cut by 7 bases, the J end by 2 bases, with 18 bases between. The V gene's germline CDR1 is MNHEY and CDR2 SVGEGT.

The rearrangement uses TRBV12-3 or TRBV12-4 and TRBJ2-3; D is undetermined. This CDR3 is 12 amino acids long. Trimming left V 6 bases short and J 7 bases short, with 11 bases between. This chain's CDR3 is CASSLNEYTQYF. Written as DNA, the CDR3 is TGTGCCAGCAGCCTGAATGAATATACGCAGTATTTT.

The chain uses TRBV29-1 and TRBJ1-1, with unresolved D. The V and J ends lost 4 bases and 0 bases respectively, with 6 bases between them. Looked up from germline, CDR1 is SQVTM and CDR2 is ANQGSEA. This CDR3 has 12 amino acids. The CDR3 coding sequence is TGCAGCGTTGTAGAGATGAACACTGAAGCTTTCTTT. Translation gives CSVVEMNTEAFF.

CDR3 sequence (DNA): TGCGCCAGCAGCCAGCTCGCCCGTGGGTCCCCTGGAAACACCATATATTTT. Translating gives CASSQLARGSPGNTIYF. The rearrangement joins TRBV4-1 to TRBJ1-3; D remains unclear. The germline gives CDR1 MGHRA, CDR2 YSYEKL. The CDR3 has 17 residues. V was cut by 3 bases and J by 2 bases, with 17 bases left in between.

Regarding this clonotype: A much larger clone lies one base from this, so it may be a read error. The V gene is TRBV4-1, the J gene TRBJ2-1; the D gene is possibly TRBD1 (5 bases). Germline V gene lookup returns CDR1 MGHRA and CDR2 YSYEKL. V dropped 0 bases and J dropped 10 bases, with 25 bases sitting between them. The length of the CDR3 is 18 residues. The CDR3 here is CASSQEVVTQKGSYEQFF. The CDR3 region has the DNA TGCGCCAGCAGCCAAGAAGTAGTGACACAAAAGGGGTCCTACGAGCAGTTCTTC.

The chain recombines TRBV20-1 with TRBJ2-4, with TRBD2 identical over 12 bases. Germline V gives CDR1 DFQATT, CDR2 SNEGSKA (reference sequence). This CDR3 region has 15 residues. V lost 0 bases and J lost 13; bases outside the gene matches: 10. The CDR3 nucleotides are TGCAGTGCTAGAGAACCCCTAGCGGGAGGGCGGGAGCAGTACTTC. It is translated as CSAREPLAGGREQYF.

The chain combines TRBV18 with TRBJ2-3; D may be TRBD2 (5 bases). Per the germline V gene, CDR1 is KGHSH and CDR2 is LQKENI. The V end lost 6 bases, the J end lost 3 bases, and 22 bases lay between the germline ends. The CDR3 contains 17 residues. This chain's CDR3 is CASSDVGAPASTDTQYF. The CDR3, as DNA: TGTGCCAGCTCCGATGTGGGAGCTCCAGCATCGACAGATACGCAGTATTTT.

This chain uses TRBV10-3 with TRBJ1-2, with D hard to call. Trimming removed 7 bases at V and 4 bases at J, with 13 bases between. Germline values: CDR1 ENHRY, CDR2 SYGVKD. This CDR3 comprises 13 residues. This CDR3 reads CAIKDTLGYGYTF. CDR3 nucleotide sequence: TGTGCCATCAAAGACACCCTGGGCTATGGCTACACCTTC.

Only a few counts were recorded for this clonotype. The V call is TRBV7-9, the J call TRBJ2-5, with D unclear. The better agreement between TRBJ2-7 and the DNA end casts doubt on the J call. In germline, CDR1 is SEHNR, CDR2 FQNEAQ (reference sequence). This CDR3 spans 13 amino acids. CDR3 bases: TGTGCCAGCAGTTTTCAGAGTGAGTACGAGCAGTACTTC. This sequence encodes CASSFQSEYEQYF.

There are a few counts of this clonotype. This chain links TRBV7-2 with TRBJ2-5; weak D call: TRBD2 (5 bases). Germline V lookup: CDR1 SGHTA, CDR2 FQGNSA. V lost 5 bases and J lost 4, with 11 bases in between. The CDR3 runs to 13 residues. The CDR3 region has the DNA TGTGCCAGCAGCCGCATAGGAGGAGAGACCCAGTACTTC. Translated: CASSRIGGETQYF.

This chain uses TRBV25-1 with TRBJ1-1; 7 bases line up with TRBD1. J gave up 0 bases and V 4 bases, and 8 bases lay outside the gene matches. This CDR3 comprises 16 residues. Germline V CDR1 and CDR2: MGHDK, SYGVNS. CDR3 nucleotides: TGTGCCAGCAGTGGGGGTCCCACAGGGGTGAACACTGAAGCTTTCTTT. This sequence encodes CASSGGPTGVNTEAFF. Based on the CDR3 plus reference TRBV25-1 and TRBJ1-1, the full variable domain is EADIYQTPRYLVIGTGKKITLECSQTMGHDKMYWYQQDPGMELHLIHYSYGVNSTEKGDLSSESTVSRIRTEHFPLTLESARPSHTSQYLCASSGGPTGVNTEAFFGQGTRLTVV.

CDR3 in amino acids: CASSLGRLYSNQPQHF. As DNA, the CDR3 is TGTGCCAGCAGCTTGGGTCGCCTTTATAGCAATCAGCCCCAGCATTTT. V gene TRBV7-8 combines with J gene TRBJ1-5; D is ambiguous. Per germline, CDR1 SGHVS and CDR2 FQNEAQ. Trimming shortened V by 3 bases and J by 0 bases, and 12 bases separated the two germline ends. This CDR3 has 16 amino acids.

The chain uses TRBV7-6 and TRBJ1-1; D is perhaps TRBD1 (5 bases). Deletions cut 5 bases from V and 1 base from J, with 8 bases between. The CDR3 spans 13 residues. Germline CDR1 reads SGHVS; CDR2 reads FNYEAQ. For the CDR3, the DNA is TGTGCCAGCAGCACACAGGCGAACACTGAAGCTTTCTTT. This translates into CASSTQANTEAFF.

The sample holds a few counts of this clonotype. The chain links TRBV5-8 to TRBJ1-2, with D maybe TRBD1 (5 bases). The length of the CDR3 is 12 residues. Germline lookup yields CDR1 SGHTS and CDR2 YDEGEE. V lost 2 bases to trimming and J lost 7 bases, with 9 bases between them. In nucleotides, the CDR3 is TGTGCCAGCAGCTTACAGGACGGTGGCTACACCTTC. The encoded protein is CASSLQDGGYTF.

The genes are TRBV5-4 and TRBJ2-3, with D unresolved. Trimming stripped 6 bases from V and 0 bases from J, with 17 bases between. This CDR3 is 16 amino acids long. Germline CDR1 is SGHNT and CDR2 is YYREEE (reference sequence). The CDR3 nucleotides are TGTGCCAGCACCCCAGCAGCCGTCAGGAGCACAGATACGCAGTATTTT. Translation: CASTPAAVRSTDTQYF.

The sample holds a few counts of this clonotype. The chain carries TRBV7-2 and TRBJ1-1; D is perhaps TRBD1 (5 bases). CDR3 size: 14 residues. Between the trimmed V and J ends, which lost 5 bases and 1 base, there was a span of 11 bases. The V gene's germline CDR1 is SGHTA and CDR2 FQGNSA. The CDR3 region has the DNA TGTGCCAGCAGCCCCCACGGGGGGAACACTGAAGCTTTCTTT. It codes for CASSPHGGNTEAFF.

In this sample, this clonotype turned up a few times. The rearrangement uses TRBV6-6 and TRBJ2-1; no reliable D call. There are 12 residues in the CDR3. Trimming pared 6 bases from V and 8 bases from J, leaving 11 bases between. CDR1 is MNHNY, CDR2 SVGAGI, per germline (reference sequence). In DNA form, the CDR3 reads TGTGCCAGCAGCCCATCTGACCATGAGCAGTTCTTC. It yields the protein CASSPSDHEQFF.

Only a few counts were recorded for this clonotype. This chain uses TRBV6-2 or TRBV6-3 with TRBJ2-1, with a tentative D call TRBD2 (6 bases). Trimming took 7 bases from V and 4 from J, leaving 14 bases between them. Germline V lookup: CDR1 MNHEY, CDR2 SVGEGT. This CDR3 contains 14 residues. The CDR3 sequence is CASNRRGEYNEQFF. CDR3 nucleotides: TGTGCCAGCAACCGGCGCGGGGAGTACAATGAGCAGTTCTTC.

The rearrangement uses TRBV12-3 or TRBV12-4 and TRBJ1-2, with D possibly being TRBD1 (5 bases). The germline V and J ends were trimmed by 0 bases and 13 bases, with 15 bases remaining between them. This CDR3 comprises 13 residues. In nucleotides, the CDR3 is TGTGCCAGCAGTTTAGCCCCCATGGACGGGGGCACCTTC. Translating it yields CASSLAPMDGGTF.

This clonotype appeared a few times. This sequence joins TRBV12-3 or TRBV12-4 and TRBJ2-7, with 11 positions matching TRBD2. This CDR3 comprises 13 residues. V was pared by 6 bases and J by 4 bases, with 2 bases of the junction left unmatched. The CDR3 region has the DNA TGTGCCAGCAGGACTAGCGGGAAATACGAGCAGTACTTC. This gives the protein CASRTSGKYEQYF.

The J gene is TRBJ2-4, the V gene TRBV12-3 or TRBV12-4; tentative D call: TRBD1 (5 bases). This CDR3 is built from 18 residues. Deletions cut 2 bases from V and 1 base from J, with 18 bases between. The CDR3 reads CASSLSAGSIGAKNIQYF. The CDR3, as DNA: TGTGCCAGCAGTTTATCGGCAGGGTCTATAGGGGCCAAAAACATTCAGTACTTC.

There are a few counts of this clonotype. This chain joins TRBV7-2 and TRBJ2-1, with no clear D. Trimming cost V 0 bases and J 0 bases, with 9 bases left between them. Germline loops: CDR1 SGHTA, CDR2 FQGNSA. The CDR3 sequence is 16 residues long. CDR3 DNA sequence: TGTGCCAGCAGCTTAGCCGCCAGCTCCTCCTACAATGAGCAGTTCTTC. Its protein product is CASSLAASSSYNEQFF. Looking up the rest from reference TRBV7-2 and TRBJ2-1 gives the full variable domain: GAGVSQSPSNKVTEKGKDVELRCDPISGHTALYWYRQSLGQGLEFLIYFQGNSAPDKSGLPSDRFSAERTGGSVSTLTIQRTQQEDSAVYLCASSLAASSSYNEQFFGPGTRLTVL.

CDR3 residues: CASTEGGWYEQYF. For the CDR3, the DNA is TGTGCCAGCACTGAGGGAGGCTGGTACGAGCAGTACTTC. The J gene is TRBJ2-7, the V gene TRBV25-1, with D possibly being TRBD2 (6 bases). The V gene's germline CDR1 is MGHDK and CDR2 SYGVNS. V gave up 7 bases and J gave up 4 bases, with 14 bases separating them. CDR3 length equals 13 residues.

This clonotype turned up a few times. The CDR3 here is CSEGGASGTDTQYF. In DNA form, the CDR3 reads TGCAGTGAGGGGGGGGCTAGCGGCACAGATACGCAGTATTTT. V usage is TRBV20-1 and J usage is TRBJ2-3; tentatively, D is TRBD2 (7 bases). The CDR3 is 14 residues long. Germline V gene data show CDR1 as DFQATT and CDR2 as SNEGSKA (reference sequence). The V end was cut by 7 bases, the J end by 1 base, with 15 bases between.

J is TRBJ1-2 and V is TRBV7-2; 7 bases match TRBD1. CDR1 and CDR2 (germline): SGHTA, FQGNSA. The trim removed 4 bases at V and 4 bases at J, leaving 9 bases unmatched. The CDR3 is 15 residues long. This CDR3 is CASSSSPTGSYGYTF. In nucleotides, the CDR3 is TGTGCCAGCAGCTCCTCCCCGACAGGGTCCTATGGCTACACCTTC.

This clonotype was seen a few times. The CDR3 is CASTPGTRSYNEQFF. Written as DNA, the CDR3 is TGTGCCAGCACTCCCGGGACTCGTTCCTACAATGAGCAGTTCTTC. The chain uses TRBV27 and TRBJ2-1, with D possibly being TRBD2 (6 bases). V lost 7 bases to trimming and J lost 1 base, with 14 bases between them. Germline values: CDR1 MNHEY, CDR2 SMNVEV (reference sequence). CDR3 length: 15 residues.